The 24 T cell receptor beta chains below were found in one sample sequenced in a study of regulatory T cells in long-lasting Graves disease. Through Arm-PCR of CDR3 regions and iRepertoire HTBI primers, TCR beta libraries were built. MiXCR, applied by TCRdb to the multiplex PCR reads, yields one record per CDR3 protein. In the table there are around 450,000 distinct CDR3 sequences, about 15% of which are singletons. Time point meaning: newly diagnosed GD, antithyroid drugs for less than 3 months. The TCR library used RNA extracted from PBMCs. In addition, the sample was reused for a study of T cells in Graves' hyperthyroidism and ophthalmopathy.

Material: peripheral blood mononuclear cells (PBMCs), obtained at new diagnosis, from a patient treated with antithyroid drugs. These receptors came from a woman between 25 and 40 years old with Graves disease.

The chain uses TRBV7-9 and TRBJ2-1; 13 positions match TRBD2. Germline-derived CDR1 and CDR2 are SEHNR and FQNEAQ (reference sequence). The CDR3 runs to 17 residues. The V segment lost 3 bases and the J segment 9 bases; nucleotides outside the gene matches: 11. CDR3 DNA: TGTGCCAGCAGCTTTGGGGGACTAGCGGGATCCCAGGGTGAGCAGTTCTTC. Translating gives CASSFGGLAGSQGEQFF.

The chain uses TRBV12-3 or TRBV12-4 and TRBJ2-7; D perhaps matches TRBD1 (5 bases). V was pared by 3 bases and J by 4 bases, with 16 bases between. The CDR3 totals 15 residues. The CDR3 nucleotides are TGTGCCAGCAGTTTTCAGGGTGGGCCCGAGTACGAGCAGTACTTC. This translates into CASSFQGGPEYEQYF.

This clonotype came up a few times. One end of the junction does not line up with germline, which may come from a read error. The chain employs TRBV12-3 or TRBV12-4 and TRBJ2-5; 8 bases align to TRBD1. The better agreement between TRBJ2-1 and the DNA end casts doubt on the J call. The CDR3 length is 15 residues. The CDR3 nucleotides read TGCGCCAGCAGTGGATTTCAGGGGGCGGCTCATGAGCAGTTCTTC. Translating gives CASSGFQGAAHEQFF.

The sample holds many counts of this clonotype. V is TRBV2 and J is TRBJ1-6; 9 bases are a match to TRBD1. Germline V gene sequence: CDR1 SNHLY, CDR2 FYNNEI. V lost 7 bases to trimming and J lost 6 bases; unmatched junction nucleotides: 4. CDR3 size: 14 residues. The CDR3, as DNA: TGTGCCAGCAAGAGGGGACAGGGTAATTCACCCCTCCACTTT. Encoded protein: CASKRGQGNSPLHF. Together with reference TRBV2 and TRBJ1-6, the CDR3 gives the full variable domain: EPEVTQTPSHQVTQMGQEVILRCVPISNHLYFYWYRQILGQKVEFLVSFYNNEISEKSEIFDDQFSVERPDGSNFTLKIRSTKLEDSAMYFCASKRGQGNSPLHFGNGTRLTVT.

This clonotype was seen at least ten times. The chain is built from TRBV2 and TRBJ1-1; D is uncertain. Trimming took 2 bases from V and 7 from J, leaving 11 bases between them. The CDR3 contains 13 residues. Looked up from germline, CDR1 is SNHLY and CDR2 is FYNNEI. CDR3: CASSEREDDEAFF. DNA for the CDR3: TGTGCCAGCAGTGAAAGGGAGGACGATGAAGCTTTCTTT.

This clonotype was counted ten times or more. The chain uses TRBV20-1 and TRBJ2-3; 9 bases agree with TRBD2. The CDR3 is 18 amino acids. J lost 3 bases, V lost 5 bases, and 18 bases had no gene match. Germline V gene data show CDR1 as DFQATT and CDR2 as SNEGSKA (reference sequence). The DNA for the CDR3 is TGCAGTGCTCCCCTTGCGGCCCCTAGCGGGATCCGGACAGATACGCAGTATTTT. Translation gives CSAPLAAPSGIRTDTQYF.

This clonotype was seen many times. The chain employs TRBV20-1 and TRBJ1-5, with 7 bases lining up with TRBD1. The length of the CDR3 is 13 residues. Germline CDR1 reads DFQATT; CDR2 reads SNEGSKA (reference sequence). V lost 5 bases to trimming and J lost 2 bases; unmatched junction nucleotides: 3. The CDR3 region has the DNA TGCAGTGCTCTCGGACAGGGCAATCAGCCCCAGCATTTT. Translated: CSALGQGNQPQHF.

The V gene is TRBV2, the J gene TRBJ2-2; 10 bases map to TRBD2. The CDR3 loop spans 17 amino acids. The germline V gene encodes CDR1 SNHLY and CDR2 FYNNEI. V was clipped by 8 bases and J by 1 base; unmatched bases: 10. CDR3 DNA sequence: TGTGCCAGCGGTGTTCCCTCTAGCGGGAGGAACACCGGGGAGCTGTTTTTT. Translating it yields CASGVPSSGRNTGELFF.

CDR3 DNA: TGTGCCAGCAGCCAGGGTGCCAGCGCGGACGAGCAGTACTTC. Encoded protein: CASSQGASADEQYF. This chain connects TRBV12-3 or TRBV12-4 to TRBJ2-7; tentatively, D is TRBD1 (5 bases). Trimming left V 6 bases short and J 5 bases short, with 17 bases between. The CDR3 loop spans 14 amino acids.

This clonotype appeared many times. The CDR3 DNA follows: TGTGCCAGCAGTTTATCAGGGAGCCTCAATCAGCCCCAGCATTTT. Its translation: CASSLSGSLNQPQHF. The chain is built from TRBV12-3 or TRBV12-4 and TRBJ1-5; D may be TRBD1 (5 bases). Deletions cut 2 bases from V and 3 bases from J, with 11 bases between. The CDR3 consists of 15 residues.

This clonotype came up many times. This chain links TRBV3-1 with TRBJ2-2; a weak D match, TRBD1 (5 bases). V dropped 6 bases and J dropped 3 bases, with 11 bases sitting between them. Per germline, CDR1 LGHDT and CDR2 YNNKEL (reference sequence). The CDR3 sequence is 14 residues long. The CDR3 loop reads CASRRQPDTGELFF. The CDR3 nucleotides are TGTGCCAGCAGACGACAGCCCGACACCGGGGAGCTGTTTTTT.

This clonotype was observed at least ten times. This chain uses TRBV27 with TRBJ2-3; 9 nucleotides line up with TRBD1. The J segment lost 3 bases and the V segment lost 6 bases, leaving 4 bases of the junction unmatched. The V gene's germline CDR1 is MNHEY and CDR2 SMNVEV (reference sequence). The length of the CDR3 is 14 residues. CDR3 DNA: TGTGCCAGCAGCTTGGACAGGGGAACAGATACGCAGTATTTT. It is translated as CASSLDRGTDTQYF.

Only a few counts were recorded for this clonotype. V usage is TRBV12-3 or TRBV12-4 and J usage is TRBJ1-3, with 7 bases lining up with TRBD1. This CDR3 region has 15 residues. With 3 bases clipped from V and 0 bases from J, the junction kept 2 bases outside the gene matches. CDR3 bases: TGTGCCAGCAGTTTGACAGGGAACTCTGGAAACACCATATATTTT. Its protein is CASSLTGNSGNTIYF.

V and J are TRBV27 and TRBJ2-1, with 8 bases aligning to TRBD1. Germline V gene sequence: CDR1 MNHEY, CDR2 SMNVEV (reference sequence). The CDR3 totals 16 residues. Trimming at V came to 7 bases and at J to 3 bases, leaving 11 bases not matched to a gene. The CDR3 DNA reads TGTGCCAGCAAGAGGACCGGGACAGGCAACTACAATGAGCAGTTCTTC. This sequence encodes CASKRTGTGNYNEQFF.

The CDR3 DNA follows: TGTGCCAGCAGCCAAGGGTCGGCAGGCGGCTCCTATGGCTACACCTTC. The encoded protein is CASSQGSAGGSYGYTF. The chain is built from TRBV7-8 and TRBJ1-2; D not resolved. The CDR3 runs 16 residues. Germline CDR1 and CDR2: SGHVS and FQNEAQ. The germline V and J ends were trimmed by 5 bases and 4 bases, with 20 bases remaining between them.

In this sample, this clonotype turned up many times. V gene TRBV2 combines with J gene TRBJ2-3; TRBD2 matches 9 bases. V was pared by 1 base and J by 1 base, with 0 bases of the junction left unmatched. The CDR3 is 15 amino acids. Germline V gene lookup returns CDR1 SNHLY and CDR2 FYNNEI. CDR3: CASSEGGRGTDTQYF. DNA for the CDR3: TGTGCCAGCAGTGAAGGCGGGAGGGGCACAGATACGCAGTATTTT.

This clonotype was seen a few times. CDR3: CATHGREGIEQFF. In nucleotides, the CDR3 is TGTGCCACCCACGGTCGGGAGGGCATTGAGCAGTTCTTC. The gene calls are TRBV10-3 and TRBJ2-1; 8 positions match TRBD2. The germline CDR1 and CDR2 sequences are ENHRY and SYGVKD. The length of the CDR3 is 13 residues. J was trimmed by 9 bases and V by 10 bases; bases with no gene match: 11.

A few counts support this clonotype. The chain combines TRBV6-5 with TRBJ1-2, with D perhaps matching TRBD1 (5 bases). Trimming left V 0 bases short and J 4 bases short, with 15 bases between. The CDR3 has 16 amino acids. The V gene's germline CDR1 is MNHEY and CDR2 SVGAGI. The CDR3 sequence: CASSYSYEGQGYGYTF. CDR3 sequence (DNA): TGTGCCAGCAGTTACTCGTATGAGGGGCAGGGCTATGGCTACACCTTC.

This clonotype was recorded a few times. The CDR3 coding sequence is TGTGCCTGGAGTGCTCCCGCGGGGGCCGGCACAGATACGCAGTATTTT. Translated: CAWSAPAGAGTDTQYF. This chain uses TRBV30 with TRBJ2-3; D possibly corresponds to TRBD2 (7 bases). The CDR3 extends over 16 amino acids. The ends were cut back, 1 base at V and 1 base at J, with 15 bases in the middle. Germline V gene data show CDR1 as GTSNPN and CDR2 as SVGIG (reference sequence).

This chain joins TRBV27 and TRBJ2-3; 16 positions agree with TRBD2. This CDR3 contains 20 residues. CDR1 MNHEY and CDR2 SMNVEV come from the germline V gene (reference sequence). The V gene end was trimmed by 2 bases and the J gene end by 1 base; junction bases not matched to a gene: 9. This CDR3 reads CASSLPGLAGGKEGTDTQYF. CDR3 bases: TGTGCCAGCAGTTTACCGGGACTAGCGGGAGGGAAAGAGGGCACAGATACGCAGTATTTT.

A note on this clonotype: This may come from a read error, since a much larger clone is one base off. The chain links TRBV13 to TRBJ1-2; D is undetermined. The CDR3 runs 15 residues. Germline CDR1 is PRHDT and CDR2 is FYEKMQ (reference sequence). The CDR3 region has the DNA TGTGCCAGCAGCTTAGGCCAAATGACCTCCTATGGCAACACCTTC. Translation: CASSLGQMTSYGNTF.

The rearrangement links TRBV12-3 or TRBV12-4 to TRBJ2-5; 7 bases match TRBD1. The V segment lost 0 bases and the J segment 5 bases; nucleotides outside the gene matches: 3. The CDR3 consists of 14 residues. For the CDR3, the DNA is TGTGCCAGCAGTTTAGCCGGGACAGTGGAGACCCAGTACTTC. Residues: CASSLAGTVETQYF.

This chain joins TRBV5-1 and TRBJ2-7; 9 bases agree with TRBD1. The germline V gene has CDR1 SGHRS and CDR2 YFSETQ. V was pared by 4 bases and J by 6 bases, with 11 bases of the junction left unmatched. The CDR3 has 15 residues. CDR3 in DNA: TGCGCCAGCAGCGCAGGGACAGGGAAAATGTTCGAGCAGTACTTC. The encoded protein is CASSAGTGKMFEQYF. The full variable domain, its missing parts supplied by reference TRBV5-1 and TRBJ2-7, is KAGVTQTPRYLIKTRGQQVTLSCSPISGHRSVSWYQQTPGQGLQFLFEYFSETQRNKGNFPGRFSGRQFSNSRSEMNVSTLELGDSALYLCASSAGTGKMFEQYFGPGTRLTVT.

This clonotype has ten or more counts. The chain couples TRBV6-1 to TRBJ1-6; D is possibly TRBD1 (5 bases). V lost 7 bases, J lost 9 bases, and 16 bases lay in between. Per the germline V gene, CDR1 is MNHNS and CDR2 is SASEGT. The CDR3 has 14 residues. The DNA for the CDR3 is TGTGCCAGCAAACCCCGGACAAATTCTTCACCCCTCCACTTT. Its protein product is CASKPRTNSSPLHF.